A selection of T cell receptor beta chains follows, all from one sample in a study of blood T cell repertoires in COVID-19. Data came from immunoSEQ multiplex PCR; TCRdb stores just in-frame clones and leaves some out. The profile shows approximately 210,000 clones, 70% to 85% of them singletons. The sequenced material came from PBMCs or T cells enriched from blood (not recorded which). These receptors were collected from a woman aged 55-70 years who had recovered from COVID-19. Each CDR3 is given with its conserved first and last residue. A D gene is named only where the DNA matches it firmly. Expanded clones are given a class, and other clones once, few, many or no size at all.

v_gene	abundance	d_gene	j_gene	CDR3nt	CDR3aa
TRBV21-1	.	.	TRBJ1-4	TGTGCCAGCACCCGGGAGAGGGACAGGGGGCATGAAAAACTGTTTTTT	CASTRERDRGHEKLFF
TRBV9	.	.	TRBJ2-1	TGTGCCAGCAGCGTCGACAATGAGCAGTTCTTC	CASSVDNEQFF
TRBV19	once	.	TRBJ1-4	TGTGCCAGTAGTACAGCGGAGGGTTTGGAAAAACTGTTTTTT	CASSTAEGLEKLFF
TRBV2	.	.	TRBJ1-1	TGTGCCAGCACCCGGACTGAAGCTTTCTTT	CASTRTEAFF
TRBV19	.	TRBD1	TRBJ1-5	TGTGCCAGTAGTATACAGGGGGCAAGCAATCAGCCCCAGCATTTT	CASSIQGASNQPQHF
TRBV28	.	.	TRBJ1-1	TGTGCCAGCACCGACGAACAGACAGCTCAAGCTTTCTTT	CASTDEQTAQAFF
TRBV7-2	.	.	TRBJ1-2	TGTGCCAGCAACGATAACAGAGGGTATGGCTACACCTTC	CASNDNRGYGYTF
TRBV6-5	once	.	TRBJ2-2	TGTGCCAGCAGTTACTCGAGGCCCGGGGAGCTGTTTTTT	CASSYSRPGELFF
TRBV11-2	.	TRBD1	TRBJ2-3	TGTGCCAGCAGCCGGGACAGGGATACGCAGTATTTT	CASSRDRDTQYF
TRBV9	.	TRBD2	TRBJ2-7	TGTGCCAGCAGCGTAGCTGAAGGCGGGGGGTACTACGAGCAGTACTTC	CASSVAEGGGYYEQYF
TRBV27	few	.	TRBJ1-1	TGTGCCAGCAGTTTATCGTTTCCAGGGTCTTCCACTGAAGCTTTCTTT	CASSLSFPGSSTEAFF
TRBV3-1/TRBV3-2	.	.	TRBJ2-2	TGTGCCAGCAGCCAAGTGTTCGGGAGTGGGACCGGGGAGCTGTTTTTT	CASSQVFGSGTGELFF
TRBV21-1	.	.	TRBJ1-2	TGTGCCAGCAACTTTAAGGGACAAGACTATGGCTACACCTTC	CASNFKGQDYGYTF
TRBV9	.	TRBD1	TRBJ1-6	TGTGCCAGCAGCCCATTCCGACAGGGTAATTCACCCCTCCACTTT	CASSPFRQGNSPLHF
TRBV29-1	.	.	TRBJ1-5	TGCAGCGTCCGCCGGGGTACGAATCAGCCCCAGCATTTT	CSVRRGTNQPQHF
TRBV19	.	TRBD2	TRBJ2-7	TGTGCCAGTAGCCCAAGTCGGCTAGCGGGAGTCGACGAGCAGTACTTC	CASSPSRLAGVDEQYF
TRBV11-1	.	.	TRBJ1-1	TGTGCCAGCAGCCGACACTTAGGGGCTTTCGCTACTGAAGCTTTCTTT	CASSRHLGAFATEAFF
TRBV7-6	.	TRBD1	TRBJ1-1	TGTGCCAGCAGCTTACCCCGGGGACAGTTGAACACTGAAGCTTTCTTT	CASSLPRGQLNTEAFF
TRBV5-4	.	.	TRBJ2-2	TGTGCCAGCAGCTTTACGGGGTACACCGGGGAGCTGTTTTTT	CASSFTGYTGELFF
TRBV5-4	.	TRBD2	TRBJ2-1	TGTGCCAGCAGCGCAAGTCTGAGCGGGAGAACCAATGAGCAGTTCTTC	CASSASLSGRTNEQFF
TRBV5-4	.	TRBD2	TRBJ2-2	TGTGCCAGCAGTAGTCGCTCTAGCGGGAGGGCGGGCACCGGGGAGCTGTTTTTT	CASSSRSSGRAGTGELFF
TRBV4-3	.	.	TRBJ2-7	TGCGCCAGCAGCCCCTCTCGGGGGAACGAGCAGTACTTC	CASSPSRGNEQYF
TRBV2	.	.	TRBJ2-1	TGTGCCAGCAGTGAGGAGGACCAACCCTACAATGAGCAGTTCTTC	CASSEEDQPYNEQFF
TRBV7-2	.	TRBD1	TRBJ1-1	TGTGCCAGCAGCTTAGGACAGGGGATCGCTGAAGCTTTCTTT	CASSLGQGIAEAFF
TRBV7-2	.	TRBD2	TRBJ2-5	TGTGCCAGCAGCAACTTAGCGGGGCCCAGGTTGCCCCAGTACTTC	CASSNLAGPRLPQYF
TRBV11-2	few	.	TRBJ2-7	TGTGCCAGCAGCTTAAGGGCAGGGAAATCCTACGAGCAGTACTTC	CASSLRAGKSYEQYF
TRBV20-1	.	TRBD2	TRBJ2-1	TGCAGTGCAAGTAGCGGGAGGGCCTACAATGAGCAGTTCTTC	CSASSGRAYNEQFF
TRBV7-8	.	.	TRBJ2-7	TGTGCCAGCAGCTTAGTTCCCGGGGTAGGCGAGCAGTACTTC	CASSLVPGVGEQYF
TRBV7-6	few	.	TRBJ2-3	TGTGCCAGCAGCTTATTAGCCGAAGGGGGTACGCAGTATTTT	CASSLLAEGGTQYF
TRBV7-2	.	.	TRBJ2-1	TGTGCCAGCAGCTTAGGGGCATTGGGACTTTTATACAATGAGCAGTTCTTC	CASSLGALGLLYNEQFF
TRBV27	.	TRBD1	TRBJ2-6	TGTGCCAGCACCGACAGGGGTGCTGGGGCCAACGTCCTGACTTTC	CASTDRGAGANVLTF
TRBV6-5	.	.	TRBJ2-5	TGTGCCAGCAGCCAGACAGGACGCCAAGAGACCCAGTACTTC	CASSQTGRQETQYF
TRBV6-6	.	TRBD1	TRBJ1-3	TGTGCCAGCAGTTTAACAGGGGTCACCATATATTTT	CASSLTGVTIYF
TRBV7-9	.	TRBD2	TRBJ2-1	TGTGCCAGCAGGCGGACTAGCGGGGCCTACAATGAGCAGTTCTTC	CASRRTSGAYNEQFF
TRBV12-5	.	TRBD1	TRBJ2-2	TGTGCTAGTGGTTTGACAGGGGGTTTAAGAACCGGGGAGCTGTTTTTT	CASGLTGGLRTGELFF
TRBV28	.	TRBD1	TRBJ1-2	TGTGCCAGCAGATCGACAGGGGGCGACTATGGCTACACCTTC	CASRSTGGDYGYTF
TRBV6-5	once	.	TRBJ2-3	TGTGCCAGCAGTACAGTTTTCTCTAGCACAGATACGCAGTATTTT	CASSTVFSSTDTQYF
TRBV7-5	.	.	TRBJ1-2	TGTGTCAGAAGCTATCCCGGGGGGTCCGGGGGCAACAATAACTATGGCTACACCTTC	CVRSYPGGSGGNNNYGYTF
TRBV27	.	TRBD1	TRBJ2-7	TGTGCCAGCAGTCCCCGGGCAGGGGGCTACGAGCAGTACTTC	CASSPRAGGYEQYF
TRBV2	.	TRBD2	TRBJ2-7	TGTGCCAGCAGTGAAGGGACTAGCGAGACCTACGAGCAGTACTTC	CASSEGTSETYEQYF
TRBV4-3	.	.	TRBJ2-1	TGCGCCAGCAGCCAAGGGCGGGGGCCCTACAATGAGCAGTTCTTC	CASSQGRGPYNEQFF
TRBV5-4	.	.	TRBJ1-3	TGTGCCAGCAGCTTGGGCAGCTCTGGAAACACCATATATTTT	CASSLGSSGNTIYF
TRBV7-6	.	TRBD1	TRBJ1-4	TGTGCCAGCAGCGCTTCCCGGGACAGGGGGCGCGGTAATGAAAAACTGTTTTTT	CASSASRDRGRGNEKLFF
TRBV4-2	.	.	TRBJ2-1	TGTGCCAGCAGCCAAGGGCTCCTGGGGAGCTCCTACAATGAGCAGTTCTTC	CASSQGLLGSSYNEQFF
TRBV5-4	.	.	TRBJ1-3	TGTGCCAGCAGCGATTACAGGGCCGGAAACACCATATATTTT	CASSDYRAGNTIYF
TRBV19	once	.	TRBJ2-1	TGTGCCAGTAGTATATACAGCGGCAATGAGCAGTTCTTC	CASSIYSGNEQFF